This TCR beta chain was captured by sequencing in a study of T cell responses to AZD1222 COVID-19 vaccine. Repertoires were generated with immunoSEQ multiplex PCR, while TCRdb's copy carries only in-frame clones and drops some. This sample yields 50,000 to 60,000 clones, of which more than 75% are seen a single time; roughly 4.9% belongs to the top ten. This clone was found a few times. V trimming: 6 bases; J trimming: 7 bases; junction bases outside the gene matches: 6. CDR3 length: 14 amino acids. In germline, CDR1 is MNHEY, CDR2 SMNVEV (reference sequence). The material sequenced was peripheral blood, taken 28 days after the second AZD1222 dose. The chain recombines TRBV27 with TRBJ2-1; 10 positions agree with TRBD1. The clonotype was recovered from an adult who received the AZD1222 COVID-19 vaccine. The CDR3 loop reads CASSTGTGENEQFF. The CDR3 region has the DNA TGTGCCAGCAGCACCGGGACAGGGGAGAATGAGCAGTTCTTC.